The T cell receptor beta chain described here comes from a study of blood T cell repertoires in COVID-19. About the study: T cells, B-cell-depleted T cells, or PBMCs supplied cDNA or gDNA.

Living in about two dozen US areas, the participants were between roughly 18 and 95 years of age. Recovered status in Cohort 3 required two negative PCRs, clearance, or symptom resolution. In the original workflow: Amplification from reference gene primers served as the basis for estimated nucleated cell counts. TCRdb's copy holds only in-frame clones and misses some; the assay was immunoSEQ multiplex PCR. The V and J calls and clone size are taken from that table; D and trimming were inferred from the DNA. The sample consists of 190,000 or so clones, 70% to 90% of them appearing once. This CDR3 comprises 18 residues. Germline lookup yields CDR1 LGHDT and CDR2 YNNKEL (reference sequence). Trimming removed 0 bases from V and 6 bases from J; junction bases left unmatched: 14.

J is TRBJ1-1 and V is TRBV3-1 (or the pseudogene TRBV3-2); 9 nucleotides line up with TRBD1. The specimen was PBMCs or T cells enriched from blood (not recorded which). This receptor was obtained from a man aged 25-40 years who had recovered from COVID-19. DNA of the CDR3: TGTGCCAGCAGCCAAGATAGGAGACTTGGGGACAGGGAAGCTGAAGCTTTCTTT. As protein: CASSQDRRLGDREAEAFF.